This record looks at one TCR beta chain sequence and its context. Its matching antigen is unknown. The data stem from a study of somatic mutations in cytotoxic T cells in rheumatoid arthritis. Profiled with immunoSEQ multiplex PCR; TCRdb holds only in-frame clones, not every one. In the table there are 19,000 or so clones, around 81% of which are singletons. General study points: The study found that the largest CD8+ clone exceeded 20% of CD8+ cells in about an eighth of the 65 patients.

The sample consisted of CD8+ T cells sorted from blood. This TCR derives from a man younger than 35 with rheumatoid arthritis.

The CDR3 spells CASNRDGINQPQHF. The DNA for the CDR3 is TGTGCCAGCAACCGGGACGGAATCAATCAGCCCCAGCATTTT. The chain uses TRBV9 and TRBJ1-5; weak D call: TRBD1 (5 bases). The CDR3 extends over 14 amino acids. The germline V and J ends were trimmed by 6 bases and 3 bases, with 13 bases remaining between them. CDR1 is SGDLS, CDR2 YYNGEE, per germline.